These T cell receptor delta chains were read from a single sample in a study of intestinal T cells in coeliac disease. TCRdb used CATT to re-call clones from the multiplex PCR reads. The sample yields roughly 1,500 delta-chain clones, about two thirds seen once. Sequenced: a duodenal biopsy. Source of these receptors: a human donor with celiac disease. Each CDR3 is given with its conserved first and last residue. Each record gives: CDR3 DNA, CDR3 protein, V gene, D gene, J gene, clone size. A D gene is named only where the DNA matches it firmly. Size is stated for part of the rows, as once, few or many counts, or as a class when the clone is expanded.

DNA: TGTGCTCTTGGGGAGTCCTTCCTACGTTTGGGGGATAAAGGGGGTAGGGGGTACACCGATAAACTCATCTTT; CDR3: CALGESFLRLGDKGGRGYTDKLIF; V: TRDV1; D: NA; J: TRDJ1; size: NA
DNA: TGTGCCTGTGACCCACTGGGGGTCACCACCGATAAACTCATCTTT; CDR3: CACDPLGVTTDKLIF; V: TRDV2; D: TRDD3; J: TRDJ1; size: NA
DNA: TGTGCTCTTGGGGATCGGGGCTCCCTTGCCCTCATCCTGGGGGACCATTACAATAAACTCATCTTT; CDR3: CALGDRGSLALILGDHYNKLIF; V: TRDV1; D: TRDD3; J: TRDJ1; size: NA
DNA: TGTGCCTGTGACACCGAAGGCGGGTACTGGGGGATACCCTACACCGATAAACTCATCTTT; CDR3: CACDTEGGYWGIPYTDKLIF; V: TRDV2; D: TRDD3; J: TRDJ1; size: NA
DNA: TGTGCCTGTGACACCCACCTACTGAGGTTAAGGACCGATAAACTCATCTTT; CDR3: CACDTHLLRLRTDKLIF; V: TRDV2; D: NA; J: TRDJ1; size: NA
DNA: TGTGCTCTTGGGTTACATTTTAGCCCCCACGCGTCCCCTGGGGGACCCTACACCGATAAACTCATCTTT; CDR3: CALGLHFSPHASPGGPYTDKLIF; V: TRDV1; D: TRDD3; J: TRDJ1; size: NA
DNA: TGTGCTCTTGGGGGACCCCCTCCCAACCTACGAGGGGGATATCCCGGGGACGAAGCCCTATTCCGGTACACCGATAAACTCATCTTT; CDR3: CALGGPPPNLRGGYPGDEALFRYTDKLIF; V: TRDV1; D: TRDD3; J: TRDJ1; size: large
DNA: TGTGCTCTTGGGGAACCGATATTCCGACGTTACACCGATAAACTCATCTTT; CDR3: CALGEPIFRRYTDKLIF; V: TRDV1; D: NA; J: TRDJ1; size: large
DNA: TGTGCCTGTGAATCCCGGCCTTCCTACGAGGGGGCTTACACCGATAAACTCATCTTT; CDR3: CACESRPSYEGAYTDKLIF; V: TRDV2; D: TRDD2; J: TRDJ1; size: once
DNA: TGTGCTCTTGGGGAACTAGCGGTGGGGGATACGGATGGGGCTCATAAACTCATCTTT; CDR3: CALGELAVGDTDGAHKLIF; V: TRDV1; D: TRDD3; J: TRDJ1; size: large
DNA: TGTGCCCCTGCCGGCGTGGGGGCCCCTCGCTACACCGATAAACTCATCTTT; CDR3: CAPAGVGAPRYTDKLIF; V: TRDV3; D: NA; J: TRDJ1; size: medium-sized
DNA: TGTGCTCTTGGGGTTGACTTCCTACGCCCCTGGGGGGATTCTAACACCGATAAACTCATCTTT; CDR3: CALGVDFLRPWGDSNTDKLIF; V: TRDV1; D: NA; J: TRDJ1; size: NA
DNA: TGTGCTCTTGGGGAACGGGGATACGGAGGAGGGTGGGGGATCGCCCCGGTTTTCCCCGGCACCGATAAACTCATCTTT; CDR3: CALGERGYGGGWGIAPVFPGTDKLIF; V: TRDV1; D: TRDD3; J: TRDJ1; size: NA
DNA: TGTGCTCTTGGGGAACCTCCAATACGGACCGATAAACTCATCTTT; CDR3: CALGEPPIRTDKLIF; V: TRDV1; D: NA; J: TRDJ1; size: large
DNA: TGTGCCTGTGACACCGAGGGGTGGGGGATACTAAGGGCGTGCACCGATAAACTCATCTTT; CDR3: CACDTEGWGILRACTDKLIF; V: TRDV2; D: TRDD3; J: TRDJ1; size: NA
DNA: TGTGCTCTTGGGGAACTAGTCTTCCCCCGTACTGGGGGATACGGGGATAAACTCATCTTT; CDR3: CALGELVFPRTGGYGDKLIF; V: TRDV1; D: TRDD3; J: TRDJ1; size: NA
DNA: TGTGCTCTTGGGCCCCCACTTTTCCTATCGGGGGATACGAACACCGATAAACTCATCTTT; CDR3: CALGPPLFLSGDTNTDKLIF; V: TRDV1; D: TRDD3; J: TRDJ1; size: NA
DNA: TGTGCTCTTGGGGGGAATCCCTACGGGGGTAGACTGGGGGATCCTACAACCGATAAACTCATCTTT; CDR3: CALGGNPYGGRLGDPTTDKLIF; V: TRDV1; D: TRDD3; J: TRDJ1; size: NA
DNA: TGTGCCTGTGACACCCTGGGGGAATTCACCGATAAACTCATCTTT; CDR3: CACDTLGEFTDKLIF; V: TRDV2; D: TRDD3; J: TRDJ1; size: large
DNA: TGTGCCTGTGACAAGTCTTGGGGGCCTAGGTACTGGCGGCCCAACCGTCCACATAAACTCATCTTT; CDR3: CACDKSWGPRYWRPNRPHKLIF; V: TRDV2; D: NA; J: TRDJ1; size: NA
DNA: TGTGCCTGTGACAATATTCCGACTGGGGGCCACGGGCCTTCCTGGGACACCCGACAGATGTTTTTC; CDR3: CACDNIPTGGHGPSWDTRQMFF; V: TRDV2; D: TRDD3; J: TRDJ3; size: NA
DNA: TGTGCTCTTGGGGAACGGTCTCCTTACTGGGGGATATCGGGCACCGATAAACTCATCTTT; CDR3: CALGERSPYWGISGTDKLIF; V: TRDV1; D: TRDD3; J: TRDJ1; size: large
DNA: TGTGCGAGACTGGAGAAGGGATATATTACCGATAAACTCATCTTT; CDR3: CARLEKGYITDKLIF; V: TRDV3; D: NA; J: TRDJ1; size: large
DNA: TGTGCTCTTGGGGAACTGATGGCTGGATTCCTGCGGAATAAACTAATATTT; CDR3: CALGELMAGFLRNKLIF; V: TRDV1; D: NA; J: TRDJ1; size: NA
DNA: TGTGCTCTTGGGGAACTTAAGGGGTTTAACCCTGGGGGACCCCTTCCTTTGACAGCACAACTCTTCTTT; CDR3: CALGELKGFNPGGPLPLTAQLFF; V: TRDV1; D: TRDD3; J: TRDJ2; size: medium-sized
DNA: NA; CDR3: CALGEPVLPNGGYSGADKLIFMGLGEEYTDKLIF; V: TRDV1; D: NA; J: TRDJ1; size: NA